The next 27 T cell receptor beta chains were all read from a single sample in a study of cytomegalovirus exposure and HLA in healthy donors (dated by TCRdb to 2016 to 2017). The library was generated by the immunoSEQ multiplex PCR assay. For the multiplex PCR, a mixture combining 60 forward primers for TCR Vbeta segments and 13 reverse primers for TCR Jbeta segments was used. This immuneACCESS table, as held by TCRdb, lists in-frame sequences with V and J called but not all clones. Of the missing ones, under half trace to an unresolved V gene in checked studies; the others have no known cause. The sample has fewer than 250,000 clones on record, around nine tenths of them singletons. In total, the top ten clones hold under 2% of the sample. Sequencing was carried out using PBMCs. The source is a young woman in good health and CMV-seronegative.

On this clone itself: In the same sample, other DNA sequences code for this CDR3. The chain links TRBV25-1 to TRBJ1-1, with D maybe TRBD1 (5 bases). Deletions cut 5 bases from V and 0 bases from J, with 7 bases between. This CDR3 contains 13 residues. Germline CDR1 is MGHDK and CDR2 is SYGVNS. This chain's CDR3 is CASSQGVNTEAFF. CDR3 nucleotide sequence: TGTGCCAGCAGTCAGGGTGTGAACACTGAAGCTTTCTTT.

This clone was seen just once. The CDR3 loop is CASSVGGDGANVLTF. In DNA, the CDR3 is TGTGCCAGTAGTGTCGGGGGGGATGGGGCCAACGTCCTGACTTTC. The chain has TRBV19 and TRBJ2-6; 8 nucleotides agree with TRBD2. The CDR3 spans 15 residues. After removal of 5 bases from V and 3 bases from J, the junction contained 3 bases not matched to a gene. The V gene's germline CDR1 is LNHDA and CDR2 SQIVND (reference sequence). The variable domain in full, with the rest retrieved from reference TRBV19 and TRBJ2-6, is DGGITQSPKYLFRKEGQNVTLSCEQNLNHDAMYWYRQDPGQGLRLIYYSQIVNDFQKGDIAEGYSVSREKKESFPLTVTSAQKNPTAFYLCASSVGGDGANVLTFGAGSRLTVL.

The chain carries TRBV7-9 and TRBJ2-3; TRBD2 might be the D (5 bases). Germline V lookup: CDR1 SEHNR, CDR2 FQNEAQ (reference sequence). The CDR3 runs 14 residues. V was shortened by 5 bases and J by 0 bases, with 9 bases between the two germline ends. DNA for the CDR3: TGTGCCAGCAGCCGAGGGCCCAGCACAGATACGCAGTATTTT. Residues: CASSRGPSTDTQYF.

This chain links TRBV18 with TRBJ1-5, with a weak D call TRBD1 (6 bases). This CDR3 is built from 17 residues. Germline V CDR1 and CDR2: KGHSH, LQKENI. The V and J ends lost 3 bases and 4 bases respectively, with 19 bases between them. CDR3 DNA: TGTGCCAGCTCACCCCCCACGAGGGGGATAACTAATCAGCCCCAGCATTTT. Protein: CASSPPTRGITNQPQHF.

V usage is TRBV11-2 and J usage is TRBJ2-7; D unclear. The CDR3 runs 12 residues. Trimming cost V 5 bases and J 5 bases, with 10 bases left between them. Germline CDR1 SGHAT, CDR2 FQNNGV. The CDR3 spells CASSPGMDEQYF. The CDR3 DNA reads TGTGCCAGCAGCCCAGGAATGGACGAGCAGTACTTC.

The chain has TRBV15 and TRBJ1-1, with 9 bases lining up with TRBD1. The CDR3 runs to 15 residues. The V segment lost 3 bases and the J segment 3 bases; nucleotides outside the gene matches: 5. Germline CDR1 is LNHNV and CDR2 is YYDKDF (reference sequence). The CDR3 coding sequence is TGTGCCACCAGCAGGGGACAGGGCTCGGACACTGAAGCTTTCTTT. This encodes CATSRGQGSDTEAFF. Drawing the rest from reference TRBV15 and TRBJ1-1, the complete variable domain is DAMVIQNPRYQVTQFGKPVTLSCSQTLNHNVMYWYQQKSSQAPKLLFHYYDKDFNNEADTPDNFQSRRPNTSFCFLDIRSPGLGDTAMYLCATSRGQGSDTEAFFGQGTRLTVV.

The chain recombines TRBV5-5 with TRBJ2-5; TRBD1 is a possible D gene (5 bases). The CDR3 consists of 14 residues. Germline V gene sequence: CDR1 SGHKS, CDR2 YYEKEE (reference sequence). V was trimmed by 1 base and J by 3 bases, leaving 10 bases between them. Here the CDR3 DNA reads TGTGCCAGCAGCTTGTGGGCAGGGAAAGAGACCCAGTACTTC. Translating it yields CASSLWAGKETQYF.

V usage is TRBV4-1 and J usage is TRBJ1-3; 8 positions agree with TRBD1. The CDR3 covers 17 residues. In germline, CDR1 is MGHRA, CDR2 YSYEKL. With V trimmed by 3 bases and J by 0 bases, 7 bases remained unmatched. The CDR3 spells CASSQATGARSGNTIYF. The DNA of the CDR3 is TGCGCCAGCAGCCAGGCGACAGGGGCCCGCTCTGGAAACACCATATATTTT.

The J gene is TRBJ2-1, the V gene TRBV9, with 10 bases identical to TRBD2. Germline V gene lookup returns CDR1 SGDLS and CDR2 YYNGEE. V lost 0 bases to trimming and J lost 4 bases; unmatched junction nucleotides: 7. CDR3 length: 17 amino acids. This CDR3 reads CASSVDHATSGYNEQFF. The CDR3 DNA sequence: TGTGCCAGCAGCGTAGACCATGCGACTAGCGGGTACAATGAGCAGTTCTTC.

Written as DNA, the CDR3 is TGTGCCAGCAGCTCCGCGGATAGGAGAGACTACGAGCAGTACTTC. This codes for CASSSADRRDYEQYF. J is TRBJ2-7 and V is TRBV7-2; no firm D call. Germline V gene sequence: CDR1 SGHTA, CDR2 FQGNSA. V was pared by 4 bases and J by 3 bases, with 16 bases between. The CDR3 extends over 15 amino acids.

V gene TRBV7-3 combines with J gene TRBJ2-1; D is perhaps TRBD2 (6 bases). Trimming left V 5 bases short and J 1 base short, with 15 bases between. The CDR3 consists of 16 residues. CDR1 and CDR2 (germline): SGHTA, FQGTGA. The CDR3 sequence: CASSRSALASYNEQFF. CDR3 in DNA: TGTGCCAGCAGCCGCTCGGCGCTAGCGTCCTACAATGAGCAGTTCTTC. Looking up the rest from reference TRBV7-3 and TRBJ2-1 gives the full variable domain: GAGVSQTPSNKVTEKGKYVELRCDPISGHTALYWYRQSLGQGPEFLIYFQGTGAADDSGLPNDRFFAVRPEGSVSTLKIQRTERGDSAVYLCASSRSALASYNEQFFGPGTRLTVL.

CDR3 residues: CASRPRTVASYEQYF. The CDR3 DNA is TGCGCCAGCAGACCACGGACAGTCGCTTCCTACGAGCAGTACTTC. The V call is TRBV5-1, the J call TRBJ2-5; possibly TRBD1 for D (6 bases). The DNA end favors TRBJ2-7, so the J call may be wrong. Germline CDR1 SGHRS, CDR2 YFSETQ. The CDR3 totals 15 residues.

The rearrangement uses TRBV19 and TRBJ2-5; 8 nucleotides agree with TRBD1. The CDR3 has 15 residues. V was pared by 1 base and J by 2 bases, with 3 bases of the junction left unmatched. From germline, CDR1 is LNHDA and CDR2 SQIVND (reference sequence). The CDR3 coding sequence is TGTGCCAGTAGTATAGGGACAGGGTTTCAAGAGACCCAGTACTTC. Translation gives CASSIGTGFQETQYF.

The rearrangement uses TRBV10-3 and TRBJ2-7; 8 bases are a match to TRBD2. CDR3 length: 16 residues. CDR1 and CDR2 from the germline V gene are ENHRY and SYGVKD. The J segment lost 0 bases and the V segment lost 0 bases, leaving 4 bases of the junction unmatched. The CDR3 region has the DNA TGTGCCATCAGTGAGTCGGTAGCGGGACCCTCCTACGAGCAGTACTTC. Its protein product is CAISESVAGPSYEQYF.

V usage is TRBV6-1 and J usage is TRBJ1-6; 7 bases map to TRBD1. This CDR3 spans 14 amino acids. V shed 5 bases, J shed 7 bases, and the junction held 5 bases outside the gene matches. Germline V gives CDR1 MNHNS, CDR2 SASEGT. The CDR3 DNA sequence: TGTGCCAGCAGTCGACAGGGATGGAATTCACCCCTCCACTTT. This encodes CASSRQGWNSPLHF.

This clone has just a few counts. The CDR3 loop is CASSFPGRGNEKLFF. DNA of the CDR3: TGTGCCAGCAGTTTTCCCGGCAGGGGTAATGAAAAACTGTTTTTT. V gene TRBV28 combines with J gene TRBJ1-4, with D possibly TRBD1 on 6 matching bases. V was trimmed by 3 bases and J by 4 bases, leaving 12 bases between them. Germline CDR1 is MDHEN and CDR2 is SYDVKM. The CDR3 runs 15 residues.

The chain links TRBV5-5 to TRBJ2-3, with TRBD2 identical over 7 bases. Trimming at V came to 4 bases and at J to 2 bases, leaving 7 bases not matched to a gene. Germline CDR1 and CDR2: SGHKS and YYEKEE (reference sequence). This CDR3 spans 15 amino acids. The DNA of the CDR3 is TGTGCCAGCAGCCAGCAAGCGGGATACACAGATACGCAGTATTTT. Translation gives CASSQQAGYTDTQYF.

The rearrangement uses TRBV7-9 and TRBJ1-1, with a possible D match to TRBD1 (5 bases). The CDR3 totals 14 residues. V gave up 1 base and J gave up 7 bases, with 13 bases separating them. Germline loops: CDR1 SEHNR, CDR2 FQNEAQ (reference sequence). CDR3 in amino acids: CASSLGAGKVEAFF. In DNA form, the CDR3 reads TGTGCCAGCAGCTTAGGGGCAGGGAAAGTTGAAGCTTTCTTT.

This rearrangement joins TRBV30 to TRBJ2-7, with D maybe TRBD1 (6 bases). CDR3 size: 16 residues. V was clipped by 0 bases and J by 0 bases, with 15 bases between them. Germline V gene data show CDR1 as GTSNPN and CDR2 as SVGIG (reference sequence). CDR3 in DNA: TGTGCCTGGAGTGTACCAGGGGCGACAGACTCCTACGAGCAGTACTTC. It encodes CAWSVPGATDSYEQYF.

V is TRBV5-4 and J is TRBJ2-7; 8 nucleotides line up with TRBD2. Germline CDR1 SGHNT, CDR2 YYREEE (reference sequence). The CDR3 is 14 residues long. V was clipped by 5 bases and J by 2 bases; unmatched bases: 6. Here the CDR3 DNA reads TGTGCCAGCAGTGCTGAGGGACTAGCCTACGAGCAGTACTTC. Translating gives CASSAEGLAYEQYF.

This rearrangement joins TRBV28 to TRBJ2-5; 12 bases line up with TRBD1. The DNA end is a closer match to TRBJ2-7, so the J assignment may be wrong. The CDR3 extends over 15 amino acids. Germline V lookup: CDR1 MDHEN, CDR2 SYDVKM. CDR3 DNA sequence: TGTGCCAGCAGCCTGGGGGGACAGGGGGCTTACGAGCAGTACTTC. Translation: CASSLGGQGAYEQYF.

The chain couples TRBV4-2 to TRBJ2-2; possibly TRBD2 for D (5 bases). This CDR3 contains 14 residues. V lost 0 bases, J lost 8 bases, and 10 bases lay in between. The germline V gene encodes CDR1 LGHNA and CDR2 YNFKEQ. In DNA, the CDR3 is TGTGCCAGCAGCCAAGAGACTAAAGGGGGGGAGCTGTTTTTT. Translating it yields CASSQETKGGELFF.

The chain combines TRBV6-5 with TRBJ1-5; the D gene is possibly TRBD1 (5 bases). Germline CDR1 is MNHEY and CDR2 is SVGAGI. This CDR3 contains 14 residues. The V and J ends lost 6 bases and 3 bases respectively, with 12 bases between them. This CDR3 reads CASRPGQDNQPQHF. CDR3 nucleotides: TGTGCCAGCAGGCCAGGGCAAGACAATCAGCCCCAGCATTTT.

The chain couples TRBV4-3 to TRBJ2-7; perhaps TRBD2 as D (5 bases). Trimming removed 0 bases from V and 6 bases from J, with 15 bases in between. This CDR3 spans 15 amino acids. Germline V CDR1 and CDR2: LGHNA, YSLEER. The chain's CDR3 is CASSQEVSGSVEQYF. The CDR3 DNA follows: TGCGCCAGCAGCCAAGAGGTTTCGGGGTCGGTCGAGCAGTACTTC.

The CDR3 region is CASSQDGREVEFF. The CDR3 DNA follows: TGTGCCAGCAGCCAAGATGGAAGGGAGGTTGAGTTCTTC. The chain has TRBV4-2 and TRBJ2-1, with D possibly being TRBD2 (6 bases). The germline gives CDR1 LGHNA, CDR2 YNFKEQ. The V gene lost 0 bases and the J gene lost 14 bases, with 14 bases spanning the gap. The CDR3 is 13 amino acids.

V is TRBV2 and J is TRBJ1-3, with 8 bases aligning to TRBD1. The CDR3 totals 15 residues. Germline CDR1 SNHLY, CDR2 FYNNEI. J gave up 0 bases and V 7 bases, and 5 bases lay outside the gene matches. The DNA of the CDR3 is TGTGCCAGCAACAGTCAGGGGGCCTCTGGAAACACCATATATTTT. Its translation: CASNSQGASGNTIYF. Variable domain in full (rest from reference TRBV2 and TRBJ1-3): EPEVTQTPSHQVTQMGQEVILRCVPISNHLYFYWYRQILGQKVEFLVSFYNNEISEKSEIFDDQFSVERPDGSNFTLKIRSTKLEDSAMYFCASNSQGASGNTIYFGEGSWLTVV.

The chain combines TRBV6-1 with TRBJ2-3, with unresolved D. This CDR3 spans 14 amino acids. Germline CDR1 MNHNS, CDR2 SASEGT. Trimming pared 2 bases from V and 0 bases from J, leaving 6 bases between. DNA of the CDR3: TGTGCCAGCAGTGAATTAGCTAGCACAGATACGCAGTATTTT. Translated: CASSELASTDTQYF.